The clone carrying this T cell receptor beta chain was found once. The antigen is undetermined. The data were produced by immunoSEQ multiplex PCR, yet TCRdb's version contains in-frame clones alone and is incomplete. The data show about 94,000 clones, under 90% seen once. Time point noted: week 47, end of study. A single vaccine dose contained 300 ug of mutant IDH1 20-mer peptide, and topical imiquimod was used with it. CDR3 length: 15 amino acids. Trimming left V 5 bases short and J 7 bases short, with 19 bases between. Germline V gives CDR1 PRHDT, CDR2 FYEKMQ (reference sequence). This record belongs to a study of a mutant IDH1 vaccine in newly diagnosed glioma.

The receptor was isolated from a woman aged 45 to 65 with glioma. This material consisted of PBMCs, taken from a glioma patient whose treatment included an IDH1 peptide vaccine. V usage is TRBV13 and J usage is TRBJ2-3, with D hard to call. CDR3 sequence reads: CASSPRSSWAYTQYF. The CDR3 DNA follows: TGTGCCAGCAGCCCTAGGTCCTCATGGGCCTATACGCAGTATTTT.